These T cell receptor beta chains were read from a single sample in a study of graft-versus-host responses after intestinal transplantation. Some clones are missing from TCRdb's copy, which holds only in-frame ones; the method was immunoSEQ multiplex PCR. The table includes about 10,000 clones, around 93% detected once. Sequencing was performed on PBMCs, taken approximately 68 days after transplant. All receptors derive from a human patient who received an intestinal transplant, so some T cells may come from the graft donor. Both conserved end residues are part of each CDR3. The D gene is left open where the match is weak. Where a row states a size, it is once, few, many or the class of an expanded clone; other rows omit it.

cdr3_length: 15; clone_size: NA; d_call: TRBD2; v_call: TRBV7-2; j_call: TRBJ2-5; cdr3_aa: CASSLITSGDKTQYF; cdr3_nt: TGTGCCAGCAGCTTAATTACTAGCGGAGATAAGACCCAGTACTTC
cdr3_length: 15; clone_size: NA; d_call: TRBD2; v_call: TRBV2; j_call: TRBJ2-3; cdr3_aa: CASTRIGRWADTQYF; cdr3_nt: TGTGCCAGCACCCGTATCGGGAGGTGGGCAGATACGCAGTATTTT
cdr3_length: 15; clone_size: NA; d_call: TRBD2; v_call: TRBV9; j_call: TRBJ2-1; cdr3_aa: CASSAWGGRPDEQFF; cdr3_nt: TGTGCCAGCAGCGCCTGGGGCGGGAGACCAGATGAGCAGTTCTTC
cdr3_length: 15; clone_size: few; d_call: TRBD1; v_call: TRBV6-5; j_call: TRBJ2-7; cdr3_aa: CASSYPGQGAHEQYF; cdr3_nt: TGTGCCAGCAGTTACCCGGGACAGGGGGCTCACGAGCAGTACTTC
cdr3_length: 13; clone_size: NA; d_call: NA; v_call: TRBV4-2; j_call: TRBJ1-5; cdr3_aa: CASSQEQNQPQHF; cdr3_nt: TGTGCCAGCAGCCAAGAACAGAATCAGCCCCAGCATTTT
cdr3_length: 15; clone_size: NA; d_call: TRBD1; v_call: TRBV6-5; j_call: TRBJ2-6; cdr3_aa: CARDRARSGANVLTF; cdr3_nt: TGTGCCCGGGACAGGGCCCGCTCTGGGGCCAACGTCCTGACTTTC
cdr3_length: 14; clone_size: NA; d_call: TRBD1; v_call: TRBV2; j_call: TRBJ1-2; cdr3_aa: CASSGGAGGYGYTF; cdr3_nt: TGTGCCAGCAGCGGAGGGGCAGGGGGCTATGGCTACACCTTC
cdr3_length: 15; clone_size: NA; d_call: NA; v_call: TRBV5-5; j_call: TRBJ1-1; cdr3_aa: CASSLPRGEGTEAFF; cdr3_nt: TGTGCCAGCAGCTTGCCCCGAGGCGAGGGGACTGAAGCTTTCTTT
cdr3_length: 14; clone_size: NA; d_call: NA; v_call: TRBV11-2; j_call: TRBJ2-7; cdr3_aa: CASSGILGAYEQYF; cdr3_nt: TGTGCCAGCAGCGGGATACTAGGGGCCTACGAGCAGTACTTC
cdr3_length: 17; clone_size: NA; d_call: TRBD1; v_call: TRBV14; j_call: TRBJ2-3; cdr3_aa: CASSQEVSGTGRNTQYF; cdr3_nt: TGTGCCAGCAGCCAAGAGGTGTCTGGGACAGGGAGGAATACGCAGTATTTT
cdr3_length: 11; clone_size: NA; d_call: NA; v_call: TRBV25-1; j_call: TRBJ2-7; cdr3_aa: CASSVWPEQYF; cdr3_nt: TGTGCCAGCAGTGTCTGGCCCGAGCAGTACTTC
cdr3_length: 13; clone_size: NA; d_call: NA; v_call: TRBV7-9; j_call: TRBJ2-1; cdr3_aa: CASSLGSYNEQFF; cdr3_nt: TGTGCCAGCAGCCTCGGGTCCTACAATGAGCAGTTCTTC
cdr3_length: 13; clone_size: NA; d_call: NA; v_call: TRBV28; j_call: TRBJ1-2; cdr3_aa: CASSSGANYGYTF; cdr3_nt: TGTGCCAGCAGTAGCGGGGCTAACTATGGCTACACCTTC
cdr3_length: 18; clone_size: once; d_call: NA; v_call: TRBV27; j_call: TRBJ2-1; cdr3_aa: CASSPIDPRRTSYNEQFF; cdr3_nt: TGTGCCAGCAGTCCCATCGACCCCCGCCGTACCTCCTACAATGAGCAGTTCTTC
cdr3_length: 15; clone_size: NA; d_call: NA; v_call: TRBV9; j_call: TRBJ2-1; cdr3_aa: CASSVNGVSYNEQFF; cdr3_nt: TGTGCCAGCAGCGTTAACGGGGTTAGCTACAATGAGCAGTTCTTC
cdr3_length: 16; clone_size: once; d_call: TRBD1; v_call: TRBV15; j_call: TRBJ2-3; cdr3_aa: CATRDLDRAPTDTQYF; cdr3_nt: TGTGCCACCAGGGACTTGGACAGGGCCCCCACAGATACGCAGTATTTT
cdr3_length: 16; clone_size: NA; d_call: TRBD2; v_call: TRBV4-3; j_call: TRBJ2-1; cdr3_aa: CASSQDTTSGVDEQFF; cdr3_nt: TGCGCCAGCAGCCAAGATACGACTAGCGGGGTAGATGAGCAGTTCTTC
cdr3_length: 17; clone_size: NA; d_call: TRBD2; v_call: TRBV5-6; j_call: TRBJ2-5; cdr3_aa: CASSLGTSGFPSETQYF; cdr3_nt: TGTGCCAGCAGCCTCGGGACTAGCGGCTTTCCCTCTGAGACCCAGTACTTC
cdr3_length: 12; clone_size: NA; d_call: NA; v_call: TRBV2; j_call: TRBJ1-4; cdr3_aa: CASIATNEKLFF; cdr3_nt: TGTGCCAGTATTGCAACTAATGAAAAACTGTTTTTT
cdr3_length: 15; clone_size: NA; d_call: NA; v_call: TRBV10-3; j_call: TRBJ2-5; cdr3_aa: CAISESGWYQETQYF; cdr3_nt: TGTGCCATCAGTGAGAGCGGGTGGTACCAAGAGACCCAGTACTTC
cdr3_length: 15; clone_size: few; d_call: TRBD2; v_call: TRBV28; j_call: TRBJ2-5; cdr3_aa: CASSLREVIQETQYF; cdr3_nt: TGTGCCAGCAGTTTGCGGGAGGTTATCCAAGAGACCCAGTACTTC
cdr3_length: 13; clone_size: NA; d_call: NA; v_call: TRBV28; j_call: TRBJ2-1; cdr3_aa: CASKTADYNEQFF; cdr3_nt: TGTGCCAGCAAGACGGCTGACTACAATGAGCAGTTCTTC
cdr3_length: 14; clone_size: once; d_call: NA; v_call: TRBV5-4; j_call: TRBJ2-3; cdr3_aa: CASSLVFGADTQYF; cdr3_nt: TGTGCCAGCAGCTTGGTTTTTGGGGCAGATACGCAGTATTTT
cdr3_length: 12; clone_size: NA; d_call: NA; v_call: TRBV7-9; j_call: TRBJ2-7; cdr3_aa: CASSLESYEQYF; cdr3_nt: TGTGCCAGCAGCCTAGAATCCTACGAGCAGTACTTC
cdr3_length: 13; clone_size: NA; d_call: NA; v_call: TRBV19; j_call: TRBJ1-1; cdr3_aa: CASSRGESTEAFF; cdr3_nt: TGTGCCAGTAGTCGCGGGGAGTCGACTGAAGCTTTCTTT
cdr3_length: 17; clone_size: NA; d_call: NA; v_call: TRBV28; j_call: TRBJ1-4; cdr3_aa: CASRRAGGRPFNEKLFF; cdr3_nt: TGTGCCAGCAGACGCGCGGGAGGCAGACCATTTAATGAAAAACTGTTTTTT
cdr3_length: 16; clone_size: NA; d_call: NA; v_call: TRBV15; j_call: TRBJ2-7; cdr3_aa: CATSRSGSGVPYEQYF; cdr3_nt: TGTGCCACCAGCAGGAGCGGAAGTGGGGTTCCCTACGAGCAGTACTTC
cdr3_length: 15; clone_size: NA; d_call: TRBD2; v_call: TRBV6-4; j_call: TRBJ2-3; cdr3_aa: CASSEAAGATDTQYF; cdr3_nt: TGTGCCAGCAGTGAGGCAGCGGGAGCCACAGATACGCAGTATTTT
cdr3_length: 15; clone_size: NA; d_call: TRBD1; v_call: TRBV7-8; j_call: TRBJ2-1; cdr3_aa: CASSYLQGAGNEQFF; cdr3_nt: TGTGCCAGCAGCTACCTACAGGGGGCGGGCAATGAGCAGTTCTTC
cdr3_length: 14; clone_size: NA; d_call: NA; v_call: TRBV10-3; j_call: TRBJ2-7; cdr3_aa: CAISEEVLSYEQYF; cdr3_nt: TGTGCCATCAGTGAAGAGGTTCTCTCCTACGAGCAGTACTTC
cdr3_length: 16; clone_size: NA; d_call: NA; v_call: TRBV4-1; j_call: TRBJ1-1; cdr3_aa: CASSHPKDGLNTEAFF; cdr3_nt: TGCGCCAGCAGCCACCCCAAGGACGGTCTGAACACTGAAGCTTTCTTT
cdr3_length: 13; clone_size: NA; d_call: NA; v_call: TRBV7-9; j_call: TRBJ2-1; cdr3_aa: CASSSPRENEQFF; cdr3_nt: TGTGCCAGCAGCTCCCCTAGAGAGAATGAGCAGTTCTTC
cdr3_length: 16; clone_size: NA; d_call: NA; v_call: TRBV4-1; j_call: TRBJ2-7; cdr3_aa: CASSQEAARGVSEQYF; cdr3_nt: TGCGCCAGCAGCCAAGAGGCGGCCAGGGGGGTCTCCGAGCAGTACTTC
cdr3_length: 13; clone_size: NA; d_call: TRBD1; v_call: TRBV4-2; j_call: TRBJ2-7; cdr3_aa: CASSRTGGDEQYF; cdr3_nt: TGTGCCAGCAGCCGGACAGGGGGGGACGAGCAGTACTTC
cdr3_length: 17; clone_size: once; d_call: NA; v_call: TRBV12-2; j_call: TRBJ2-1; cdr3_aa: CASRLRIPGGGYNEQFF; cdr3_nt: TGTGCAAGTCGCTTAAGAATTCCGGGAGGAGGCTACAATGAGCAGTTCTTC
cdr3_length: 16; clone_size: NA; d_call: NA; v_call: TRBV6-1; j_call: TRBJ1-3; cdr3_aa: CASRELRVVGGNTIYF; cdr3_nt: TGTGCCAGCAGAGAACTTCGGGTGGTCGGTGGAAACACCATATATTTT
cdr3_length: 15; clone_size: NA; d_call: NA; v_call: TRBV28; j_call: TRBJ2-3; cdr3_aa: CASSLGGSRTDTQYF; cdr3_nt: TGTGCCAGCAGTTTAGGAGGATCGAGAACAGATACGCAGTATTTT
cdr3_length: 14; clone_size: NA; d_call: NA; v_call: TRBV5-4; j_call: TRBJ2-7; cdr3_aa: CASSLGEAAYEQYF; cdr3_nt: TGTGCCAGCAGCTTGGGTGAAGCGGCCTACGAGCAGTACTTC
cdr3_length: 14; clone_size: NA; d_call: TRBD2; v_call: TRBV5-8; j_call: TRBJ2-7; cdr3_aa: CASSSSGRAYEQYF; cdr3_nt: TGTGCCAGCAGCTCCAGCGGGAGGGCCTACGAGCAGTACTTC
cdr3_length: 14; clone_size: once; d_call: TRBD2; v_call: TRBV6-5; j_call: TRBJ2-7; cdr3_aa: CASSYSSGSYEQYF; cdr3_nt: TGTGCCAGCAGTTACTCAAGCGGGAGCTACGAGCAGTACTTC
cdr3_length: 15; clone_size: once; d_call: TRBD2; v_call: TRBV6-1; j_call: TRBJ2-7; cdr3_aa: CASSEELAGAYEQYF; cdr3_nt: TGTGCCAGCAGTGAAGAACTAGCGGGAGCCTACGAGCAGTACTTC
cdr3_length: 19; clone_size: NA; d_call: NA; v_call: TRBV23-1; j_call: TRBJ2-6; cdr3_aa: CASSAKQLRQQSRANVLTF; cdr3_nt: TGCGCCAGCAGTGCAAAGCAGCTACGGCAACAAAGTCGGGCCAACGTCCTGACTTTC
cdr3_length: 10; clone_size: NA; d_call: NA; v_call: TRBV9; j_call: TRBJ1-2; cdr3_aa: CASSGPGYTF; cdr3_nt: TGTGCCAGCAGCGGACCTGGCTACACCTTC
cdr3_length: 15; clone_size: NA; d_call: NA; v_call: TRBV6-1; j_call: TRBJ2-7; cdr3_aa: CASSDERGLAYEQYF; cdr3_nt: TGTGCCAGCAGTGACGAAAGGGGACTGGCCTACGAGCAGTACTTC
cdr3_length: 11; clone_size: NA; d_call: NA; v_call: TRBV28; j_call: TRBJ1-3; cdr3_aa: CASSRGNTIYF; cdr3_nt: TGTGCCAGCAGCCGTGGAAACACCATATATTTT